This entry describes one T cell receptor (beta chain). The record originates from a study of blood T cell repertoires in COVID-19. The CDR3 has 13 amino acids. V trimming: 6 bases; J trimming: 8 bases; junction bases outside the gene matches: 8. Sequencing used immunoSEQ multiplex PCR; TCRdb keeps in-frame clones, though not all of them. The sample holds about 400,000 clones, about 87% seen once. Assignments of participants to cohorts depended upon their own reported clinical history. Sample: PBMCs or T cells enriched from blood (not recorded which). The gene calls are TRBV12-3 or TRBV12-4 and TRBJ1-2; 8 nucleotides match TRBD1. The sequence was obtained from a woman aged 50 to 60 who had recovered from COVID-19. The CDR3 spells CASRLSGGRGYTF. The CDR3 nucleotides read TGTGCCAGCAGACTATCAGGGGGCAGAGGCTACACCTTC.